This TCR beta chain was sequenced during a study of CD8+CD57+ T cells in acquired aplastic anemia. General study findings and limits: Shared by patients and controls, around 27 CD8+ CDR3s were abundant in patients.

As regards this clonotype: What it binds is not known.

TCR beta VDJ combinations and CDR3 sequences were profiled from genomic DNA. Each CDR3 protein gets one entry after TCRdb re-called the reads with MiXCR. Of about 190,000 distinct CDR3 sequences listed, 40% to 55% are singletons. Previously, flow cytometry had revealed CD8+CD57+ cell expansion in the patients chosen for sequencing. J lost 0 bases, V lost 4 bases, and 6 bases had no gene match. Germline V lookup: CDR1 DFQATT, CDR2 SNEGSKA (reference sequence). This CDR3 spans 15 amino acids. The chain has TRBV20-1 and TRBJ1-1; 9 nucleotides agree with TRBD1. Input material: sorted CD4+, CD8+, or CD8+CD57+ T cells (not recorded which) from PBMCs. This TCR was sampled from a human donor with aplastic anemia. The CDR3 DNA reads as TGCAGTGCTACATCGGGACAGGGCATGAACACTGAAGCTTTCTTT. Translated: CSATSGQGMNTEAFF.